A few counts support the clone carrying this TCR beta chain. What it recognizes is unknown. This entry belongs to a study of T cells in Graves' hyperthyroidism and ophthalmopathy. Across the study: Peripheral blood collection took place at initial diagnosis, before any treatment.

From germline, CDR1 is MNHEY and CDR2 SVGEGT. V was clipped by 0 bases and J by 4 bases, with 4 bases between them. This CDR3 comprises 13 residues. Amplification of TCR beta CDR3 regions used RNA as the template. First-round RT-PCR with HTBI primers amplified the TCR CDR3 region. TCRdb itself ran the multiplex PCR reads through MiXCR, one entry per CDR3 protein. The repertoire includes hundreds of thousands of distinct CDR3 sequences, approximately 15% of them detected once, and roughly 6.2% sits in the top ten. Study outcomes and limitations: Through a model of 13 V-J features, ophthalmopathy was separated from stable hyperthyroidism.

Patients were excluded for uncontrolled infection, other autoimmune disease, pregnancy or lactation. Material for sequencing was blood. V gene TRBV6-2 or TRBV6-3 combines with J gene TRBJ2-1; D unclear. The TCR sequence derives from a woman between 25 and 40 years old with Graves' hyperthyroidism that later progressed to Graves' ophthalmopathy. The CDR3, as DNA: TGTGCCAGCAGTTACTCAGTTTACAATGAGCAGTTCTTC. Protein sequence: CASSYSVYNEQFF.